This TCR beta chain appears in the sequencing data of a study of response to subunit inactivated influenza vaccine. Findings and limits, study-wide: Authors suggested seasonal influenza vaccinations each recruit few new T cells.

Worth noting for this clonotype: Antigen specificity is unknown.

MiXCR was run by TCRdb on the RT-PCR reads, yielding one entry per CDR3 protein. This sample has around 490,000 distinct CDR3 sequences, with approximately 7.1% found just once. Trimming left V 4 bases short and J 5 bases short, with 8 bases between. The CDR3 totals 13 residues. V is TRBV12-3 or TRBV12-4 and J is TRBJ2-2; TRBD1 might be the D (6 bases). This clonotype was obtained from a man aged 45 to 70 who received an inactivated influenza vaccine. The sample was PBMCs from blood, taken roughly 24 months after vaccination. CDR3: CASSYGTTGELFF. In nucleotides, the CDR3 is TGTGCCAGCAGTTACGGGACAACCGGGGAGCTGTTTTTT.